This is a list of T cell receptor beta chains from one sample in a study of blood T cell repertoires in COVID-19. The assay was immunoSEQ multiplex PCR, and TCRdb's table has in-frame clones only and misses some. The sample includes 330,000 or so clones, approximately 91% seen only once; the top ten take approximately 1%. Sequencing input: PBMCs or T cells enriched from blood (not recorded which). Every receptor here comes from a woman younger than 45 who had been exposed to COVID-19. CDR3s include the opening cysteine and the closing phenylalanine or tryptophan. Each record gives: V gene, J gene, D gene, CDR3 DNA, CDR3 protein. A D gene is named only where the DNA matches it firmly.

TRBV10-3	TRBJ1-5	.	TGTGCCATCAGTGACTCAGCGGGACAGCCCCAGCATTTT	CAISDSAGQPQHF
TRBV10-3	TRBJ2-1	TRBD1	TGTGCCATCATTAAGGACAGGACCGACAATGAGCAGTTCTTC	CAIIKDRTDNEQFF
TRBV7-6	TRBJ1-1	.	TGTGCCAGCAGCCCTAGTGGGGAGGACGGTTTCATGAACACTGAAGCTTTCTTT	CASSPSGEDGFMNTEAFF
TRBV27	TRBJ1-4	.	TGTGCCAGCAGTCCTTCAGGGGCTATTAATGAAAAACTGTTTTTT	CASSPSGAINEKLFF
TRBV19	TRBJ2-1	TRBD2	TGTGCCAGTAGTCCGCGTCCACTAGCGCTCTCCTACAATGAGCAGTTCTTC	CASSPRPLALSYNEQFF
TRBV7-3	TRBJ1-1	TRBD1	TGTGCCAGCAGCCTCAGGGGGTCAAGTACTGAAGCTTTCTTT	CASSLRGSSTEAFF
TRBV27	TRBJ1-3	.	TGTGCCAGCAGCTTTACGGCGGGAGCTGGAAACACCATATATTTT	CASSFTAGAGNTIYF
TRBV28	TRBJ2-2	TRBD2	TGTGCCAGCACCATAGGTGGTAGCGGGGGCGGGGAGCTGTTTTTT	CASTIGGSGGGELFF
TRBV7-3	TRBJ2-3	TRBD2	TGTGCCAGCAGCCGGGGACTAGCTACCGATACGCAGTATTTT	CASSRGLATDTQYF
TRBV2	TRBJ2-3	.	TGTGCCAGCAATAGCCGCTCTAGCACAGATACGCAGTATTTT	CASNSRSSTDTQYF
TRBV7-8	TRBJ2-7	TRBD1	TGTGCCAGCAGCCCCGGGGAGGGACAGGGGGCCGGTTGGAACTACGAGCAGTACTTC	CASSPGEGQGAGWNYEQYF
TRBV19	TRBJ2-1	TRBD2	TGTGCCACCCTCCCCCGACTAGCCAGTTACAATGAGCAGTTCTTC	CATLPRLASYNEQFF
TRBV29-1	TRBJ1-1	TRBD1	TGCAGCGACCTGACAGGGGGGAACACTGAAGCTTTCTTT	CSDLTGGNTEAFF
TRBV7-9	TRBJ2-1	.	TGTGCCAGCAGCTTAGTGCCTAGCCGCTCCAATGAGCAGTTCTTC	CASSLVPSRSNEQFF
TRBV6-5	TRBJ2-4	TRBD1	TGTGCCAGCTCCTTGGAACAGGGGAAAAACATTCAGTACTTC	CASSLEQGKNIQYF
TRBV6-1	TRBJ1-2	.	TGTGCCAGCAGTGAAAGGCGGGGGGCGGGAGGCTACACCTTC	CASSERRGAGGYTF
TRBV27	TRBJ1-4	TRBD1	TGTGCCAGCAGTACTCGGACAGGCCGCTATGAAAAACTGTTTTTT	CASSTRTGRYEKLFF
TRBV12-5	TRBJ2-7	TRBD1	TGTGCTAGTGGTTTGGGACAGGGCTACGAGCAGTACTTC	CASGLGQGYEQYF
TRBV3-1/TRBV3-2	TRBJ2-5	.	TGTGCCAGCAGCATACAGGGTGGTGAAGAGACCCAGTACTTC	CASSIQGGEETQYF
TRBV5-4	TRBJ2-7	TRBD1	TGTGCCAGCAGCCCATGGACAGGAGACTACGAGCAGTACTTC	CASSPWTGDYEQYF